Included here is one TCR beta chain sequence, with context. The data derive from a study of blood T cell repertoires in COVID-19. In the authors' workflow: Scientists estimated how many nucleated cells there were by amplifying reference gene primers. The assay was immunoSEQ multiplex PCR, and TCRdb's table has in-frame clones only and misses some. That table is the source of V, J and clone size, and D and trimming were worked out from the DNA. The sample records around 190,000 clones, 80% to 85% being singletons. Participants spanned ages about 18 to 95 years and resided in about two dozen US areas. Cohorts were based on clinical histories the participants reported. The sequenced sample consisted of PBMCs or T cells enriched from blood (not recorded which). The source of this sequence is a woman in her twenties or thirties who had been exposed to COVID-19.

The CDR3: CASLTSSGNTIYF. Here the CDR3 DNA reads TGTGCCAGTCTAACGAGCTCTGGAAACACCATATATTTT. The V and J genes are TRBV6-6 and TRBJ1-3; D gene ambiguous. This CDR3 has 13 residues. Germline-derived CDR1 and CDR2 are MNHNY and SVGAGI (reference sequence). V lost 9 bases, J lost 0 bases, and 9 bases lay in between.